This TCR beta chain was obtained from a study of cytomegalovirus exposure and HLA in healthy donors. Both 60 Vbeta primers and 13 Jbeta primers went into the PCR. Only in-frame clones appear in the TCRdb table, and some are missing; sequencing was by immunoSEQ multiplex PCR. Here the sample spans over 150,000 clones, about 63% being singletons. A few counts support this clone. As yet, its antigen is unknown. General study points: In a later analysis, productive TCRs from donors in an Asian-associated ancestry cluster reportedly carried fewer N-insertions than the cohort mean. TCR beta V segments were, for the most part, productive about 87% or about 30% of the time in an earlier analysis.

Input material: PBMCs. The source of this sequence is a woman between 40 and 55 years old in good health and CMV-seropositive.

CDR3 loop: CASSYSGGAVTVTDTQYF. In DNA, the CDR3 is TGTGCCAGCAGTTATAGCGGGGGGGCCGTCACCGTTACAGATACGCAGTATTTT. V and J are TRBV27 and TRBJ2-3, with TRBD2 matching over 11 bases. The length of the CDR3 is 18 residues. The junction had 12 bases not matched to a gene; V was cut back by 4 bases and J by 3 bases. CDR1 and CDR2 from the germline V gene are MNHEY and SMNVEV (reference sequence).